This TCR beta chain is from a study of tumor-infiltrating lymphocytes in primary liver carcinoma. Study summary: The patients had histopathologically diagnosed primary liver carcinoma, and their disease was treated by surgical resection. Tumor lesions were T1-T3 N0M0 and spanned roughly 4.2 to 11 cm. The five patients, who were men and women, ranged in age from 30 to 69 years.

A word on this clonotype: Its antigen is currently unknown. At one boundary the junction diverges from the germline segment, which might be a read error.

Findings of the study overall: Tumor-adjacent and tumor-blood pairs showed less overlap than tumor region pairs.

TCR beta cDNA was reverse-transcribed from roughly 520 ng of total RNA. The reaction used a constant-region primer and ProtoScript II reverse transcriptase. Three rounds of nested multiplex PCR with slightly modified ARM-PCR produced TCR beta libraries. TCRdb reprocessed the multiplex PCR reads with MiXCR, giving one entry per CDR3 protein. The profile covers 320,000 or so distinct CDR3 sequences, with approximately 60% appearing a single time and roughly 9% taken by the ten largest. For blood RNA, unsorted whole blood served as the source, and germline DNA was extracted too. This sequence was found in a man aged 40-55 years with primary liver carcinoma and hepatitis B virus infection. The material sequenced was peripheral blood.

CDR3 loop: CASITLGAGNERLFF. For the CDR3, the DNA is TGTGCCAGCATTACATTGGGGGCGGGCAATGAAAGACTGTTTTTT. The chain employs TRBV12-3 or TRBV12-4 and TRBJ1-4; a possible D gene is TRBD1 (6 bases). This CDR3 is 15 amino acids long.